The rows below give T cell receptor beta chains drawn from one sample of a study of OX40 agonist ivuxolimab in advanced cancers. Method: immunoSEQ multiplex PCR; TCRdb's copy keeps in-frame clones and lacks some. Here the sample spans approximately 22,000 clones, approximately 84% being singletons. The specimen was CD4+ or CD8+ T cells sorted from blood, collected in a trial of the OX40 agonist ivuxolimab. Receptors were obtained from an adult with an advanced solid tumor such as melanoma, head and neck, liver or kidney cancer. Each CDR3 is given with its conserved first and last residue. A D gene is named only where the DNA matches it firmly. Rows give clone size only sometimes, using once, few, many, or a class for an expanded clone.

abundance	v_gene	j_gene	d_gene	CDR3nt	CDR3aa
-	TRBV9	TRBJ2-3	-	TGTGCCAGCAGCGTCTCGGGCACTAGCACAGATACGCAGTATTTT	CASSVSGTSTDTQYF
few	TRBV11-3	TRBJ2-3	-	TGTGCCAGCAGCTTAGGACAGTTTAGCACAGATACGCAGTATTTT	CASSLGQFSTDTQYF
-	TRBV2	TRBJ2-7	TRBD2	TGTGCCACAAATCCTAGCGGGGGATCCTACGAGCAGTACTTC	CATNPSGGSYEQYF
-	TRBV19	TRBJ2-1	-	TGTGCCAGTAGGGTGACCTGGTTGGGGGGTGAGCAGTTCTTC	CASRVTWLGGEQFF
-	TRBV18	TRBJ1-5	-	TGTGCCAGCTCAGGAGATAGCAATCAGCCCCAGCATTTT	CASSGDSNQPQHF
few	TRBV7-9	TRBJ1-3	-	TGTGCCAGCAGCCCCCAGGGGTATTCTGGAAACACCATATATTTT	CASSPQGYSGNTIYF
-	TRBV5-1	TRBJ2-1	TRBD2	TGCGCCAGCAGTCCACCCGGGACTAAGGACAATGAGCAGTTCTTC	CASSPPGTKDNEQFF
medium-sized	TRBV6-1	TRBJ1-2	TRBD1	TGTGCCAGCAGTGAAGTCGGACAGGGGCCCATTGGCTACACCTTC	CASSEVGQGPIGYTF
-	TRBV18	TRBJ2-5	-	TGTGCCAGCTCACAAACAGGAGTACCCCGAGGAGAGACCCAGTACTTC	CASSQTGVPRGETQYF
-	TRBV5-5	TRBJ1-6	-	TGTGCCAGCCGGGTGTGGGCGAGCAGTAATTCACCCCTCCACTTT	CASRVWASSNSPLHF
-	TRBV6-1	TRBJ2-3	-	TGTGCCAGCAATCACGGGAGAGGGGGAGATACGCAGTATTTT	CASNHGRGGDTQYF
once	TRBV7-6	TRBJ1-2	-	TGTGCCAGCAGCTTAGAGTGGGGGGATGGCTACACCTTC	CASSLEWGDGYTF
-	TRBV19	TRBJ2-7	-	TGTGCCAGTAGTATAGGTTACGGACAGATCTACGAGCAGTACTTC	CASSIGYGQIYEQYF
-	TRBV29-1	TRBJ2-1	-	TGCAGCGTCGCAGGGACGGCCTGGGGACACAATGAGCAGTTCTTC	CSVAGTAWGHNEQFF
-	TRBV19	TRBJ1-1	TRBD1	TGTGCCAGTTCAGGGGGCTGGACTGAAGCTTTCTTT	CASSGGWTEAFF
-	TRBV7-6	TRBJ2-7	TRBD2	TGTGCCAGCAGCCCTTTTAGCGGGAGAACCTACGAGCAGTACTTC	CASSPFSGRTYEQYF
-	TRBV19	TRBJ1-1	-	TGTGCCAGCGGCGGCGGGGTCTTTGAAGCTTTCTTT	CASGGGVFEAFF
-	TRBV6-1	TRBJ2-1	-	TGTGCCAGCAGTGATGGCAGGCTGAATGAGCAGTTCTTC	CASSDGRLNEQFF
-	TRBV4-1	TRBJ2-2	-	TGCGCCAGCAGCCAAGGCCCTGGGTTAGGCGGGGAGCTGTTTTTT	CASSQGPGLGGELFF
once	TRBV27	TRBJ1-2	TRBD1	TGTGCCAGCAGTCCGCGACAGGGTTTTGACGGCGACTATGGCTACACCTTC	CASSPRQGFDGDYGYTF
-	TRBV5-8	TRBJ2-7	TRBD1	TGTGCCAGCAGCTCGAGGACAGGGTGGCACGAGCAGTACTTC	CASSSRTGWHEQYF
-	TRBV4-1	TRBJ2-7	-	TGCGCCAGCAGCCTAACCCACCCCGCCTACGAGCAGTACTTC	CASSLTHPAYEQYF
-	TRBV19	TRBJ2-7	-	TGTGCCAGTAGCTATTTCCCATCTACAGACTACGAGCAGTACTTC	CASSYFPSTDYEQYF
-	TRBV5-1	TRBJ2-3	-	TGCGCCAGCAGCTTGGTCGGAGGAAGTGTAGATACGCAGTATTTT	CASSLVGGSVDTQYF
-	TRBV7-9	TRBJ1-5	-	TGTGCCAGCAGCTTAGGGGGTCAGCCCCAGCATTTT	CASSLGGQPQHF
-	TRBV2	TRBJ1-2	-	TGTGCCAGCAGTGATGGCAGGGCGAACGCTAACTATGGCTACACCTTC	CASSDGRANANYGYTF
few	TRBV10-2	TRBJ1-2	TRBD1	TGCGCCAGCAGGGACGGCACGGGGACAGACTACTATGGCTACACCTTC	CASRDGTGTDYYGYTF
medium-sized	TRBV2	TRBJ1-1	TRBD1	TGTGCCAGCAGTGATAACAGGGGGATGAACACTGAAGCTTTCTTT	CASSDNRGMNTEAFF
-	TRBV9	TRBJ2-2	TRBD2	TGTGCCAGCAGCGTAGGGGGCGGGGGGAACACCGGGGAGCTGTTTTTT	CASSVGGGGNTGELFF
-	TRBV5-6	TRBJ2-7	TRBD1	TGTGCCAGCAGCCCAGGGGGCGCGTACGAGCAGTACTTC	CASSPGGAYEQYF
-	TRBV19	TRBJ1-1	-	TGTGCCAGTAGTACCAGGGTTAACACTGAAGCTTTCTTT	CASSTRVNTEAFF
-	TRBV28	TRBJ2-1	TRBD1	TGTGCCAGCATCCAAACCGGGACAGGGAATGAGCAGTTCTTC	CASIQTGTGNEQFF
-	TRBV11-2	TRBJ2-7	-	TGTGCCAGCAGCTTAGGGTTTGGGGAAGAGCGCTCCTACGAGCAGTACTTC	CASSLGFGEERSYEQYF
-	TRBV19	TRBJ2-7	-	TGTGCCACCCGAGGGGGACATCACGAGCAGTACTTC	CATRGGHHEQYF
-	TRBV4-1	TRBJ1-1	-	TGCGCCAGCAGCCCCCCCGGGAGCTTGAACACTGAAGCTTTCTTT	CASSPPGSLNTEAFF
-	TRBV27	TRBJ2-7	-	TGTGCCAGCAGTTTATCTGCCGGCACCCGCTACTACGAGCAGTACTTC	CASSLSAGTRYYEQYF
-	TRBV7-2	TRBJ2-7	TRBD2	TGTGCCAGCAGATTAAGAAACGGGTGGGGACTAGTCGCATTC	CASRLRNGWGLVAF
-	TRBV19	TRBJ1-4	-	TGTGCCAGTAGTCAACCAGCAACTAATGAAAAACTGTTTTTT	CASSQPATNEKLFF
-	TRBV2	TRBJ1-4	-	TGTGCCAGCAGTGAGGCCGGGGGCGCAAGTGAAAAACTGTTTTTT	CASSEAGGASEKLFF
-	TRBV6-6	TRBJ2-7	-	TGTGCCAGCAGTTTTTCCGGGCCGTCCTACGAGCAGTACTTC	CASSFSGPSYEQYF
once	TRBV27	TRBJ2-3	TRBD2	TGTGCCAGCAGTTTATGGGGTAGCGGGGCAGATACGCAGTATTTT	CASSLWGSGADTQYF
-	TRBV7-9	TRBJ1-6	TRBD1	TGTGCCAGCAGCTTAGAGGGGACAGGTAATTCACCCCTCCACTTT	CASSLEGTGNSPLHF
-	TRBV19	TRBJ2-2	-	TGTGCCAGTAGTATAGATCGACGGGGACCCGCGAACACCGGGGAGCTGTTTTTT	CASSIDRRGPANTGELFF
-	TRBV7-3	TRBJ2-5	-	TGTGCCAGCAGCTTAAGCGTGGGATTCCAAGAGACCCAGTACTTC	CASSLSVGFQETQYF
once	TRBV30	TRBJ2-1	-	TGTGCCTGGACCCTGGGCTGGGGCAATGAGCAGTTCTTC	CAWTLGWGNEQFF
-	TRBV5-4	TRBJ1-5	-	TGTGCCAGCAGCTTGGGGCCCGTTGGCAATCAGCCCCAGCATTTT	CASSLGPVGNQPQHF
few	TRBV10-3	TRBJ2-5	-	TGTGCCATCAGTGAAGGTGTCACCCAAGAGACCCAGTACTTC	CAISEGVTQETQYF
once	TRBV27	TRBJ2-3	-	TGTGCCAGCAGTTTAGGATATACGCAGTATTTT	CASSLGYTQYF
-	TRBV12-5	TRBJ1-5	-	TGTGCTAGTGGTTTGGTACGGGGTGAGGGCCAGCCCCAGCATTTT	CASGLVRGEGQPQHF
-	TRBV27	TRBJ1-1	-	TGTGCCAGCACACCTCAGGGGAACACTGAAGCTTTCTTT	CASTPQGNTEAFF
once	TRBV5-1	TRBJ2-7	-	TGCGCCAGCAGCTTGGTTATTAGGGGCGAGCAGTACTTC	CASSLVIRGEQYF
-	TRBV2	TRBJ1-1	-	TGTGCCAGCAGTGAGTCGGGAAACACTGAAGCTTTCTTT	CASSESGNTEAFF
-	TRBV29-1	TRBJ2-7	-	TGCAGCGTTGTGGCGTCCTACGAGCAGTACTTC	CSVVASYEQYF
once	TRBV7-2	TRBJ2-1	-	TGTGCCAGCAGCTTAGAGGCGGGTTCTAACAATGAGCAGTTCTTC	CASSLEAGSNNEQFF
-	TRBV5-1	TRBJ2-7	-	TGCGCCAGCAGCTTGGAGCGAATACGGGACGAGCAGTACTTC	CASSLERIRDEQYF